A single sample is the source of the 17 T cell receptor beta chains below, sequenced in a study of T-cell memory formation after mild COVID-19 (dated by TCRdb to 2020 to 2022). The method behind the library was 5' RACE. Sequencing was performed on an Illumina NovaSeq 6000. TCRdb redid the processing of the public reads, applying fastp at Q25 and MiXCR, and retained in-frame beta chains. CDR3 protein duplicates are merged, each entry listing the most common genes and DNA. The sample table lists hundreds of thousands of distinct CDR3 sequences, more than 15% of them with a count of one. About a fifth of the sample is taken by the ten largest. Sequences were obtained from PBMCs or a T cell subset sorted from them (not recorded which). These receptors came from a man between 18 and 29 years old who had mild COVID-19 (a few samples of this study predate the infection). The sample titles of this study are shuffled in the database, so cell type and time point are left out; the donor was told from shared clones.

This clonotype was seen a few times. The chain carries TRBV29-1 and TRBJ2-6, with D possibly matching TRBD2 (5 bases). CDR1 is SQVTM, CDR2 ANQGSEA, per germline. This CDR3 is built from 14 residues. The V end lost 5 bases, the J end lost 0 bases, and 8 bases lay between the germline ends. The CDR3: CSVSGSSGANVLTF. The CDR3, as DNA: TGCAGCGTTAGTGGGAGCTCTGGGGCCAACGTCCTGACTTTC. Complete variable domain (other parts from reference TRBV29-1 and TRBJ2-6): SAVISQKPSRDICQRGTSLTIQCQVDSQVTMMFWYRQQPGQSLTLIATANQGSEATYESGFVIDKFPISRPNLTFSTLTVSNMSPEDSSIYLCSVSGSSGANVLTFGAGSRLTVL.

This clonotype was seen repeatedly, ten times or more. The chain carries TRBV12-3 or TRBV12-4 and TRBJ2-5; no definite D call. This CDR3 is 13 amino acids long. Trimming took 2 bases from V and 5 from J, leaving 9 bases between them. The CDR3 loop reads CASSLISGETQYF. CDR3 coding DNA: TGTGCCAGCAGTTTAATTAGTGGCGAGACCCAGTACTTC.

This clonotype was seen only a few times. The chain is built from TRBV28 and TRBJ1-1, with D perhaps matching TRBD1 (5 bases). The ends were cut back, 4 bases at V and 1 base at J, with 13 bases in the middle. There are 15 residues in the CDR3. Germline values: CDR1 MDHEN, CDR2 SYDVKM. CDR3 DNA sequence: TGTGCCAGCAGTTACGACCTTGACAGGAACACTGAAGCTTTCTTT. Residues: CASSYDLDRNTEAFF. The entire variable domain, with the rest obtained from reference TRBV28 and TRBJ1-1, is as follows: DVKVTQSSRYLVKRTGEKVFLECVQDMDHENMFWYRQDPGLGLRLIYFSYDVKMKEKGDIPEGYSVSREKKERFSLILESASTNQTSMYLCASSYDLDRNTEAFFGQGTRLTVV.

This chain uses TRBV11-2 with TRBJ2-3; no firm D call. CDR1 is SGHAT, CDR2 FQNNGV, per germline. V lost 3 bases and J 5 bases, leaving 9 bases between the germline ends. The CDR3 has 13 residues. CDR3 coding DNA: TGTGCCAGCAGCTTTTTGTCCGAAGATACGCAGTATTTT. Protein sequence: CASSFLSEDTQYF.

This clonotype has at least ten counts. The rearrangement uses TRBV2 and TRBJ2-7, with unresolved D. CDR3 length: 11 residues. Per the germline V gene, CDR1 is SNHLY and CDR2 is FYNNEI. Between the trimmed V and J ends, which lost 4 bases and 5 bases, there was a span of 6 bases. Written as DNA, the CDR3 is TGTGCCAGCAGTGGGGTCCACGAGCAGTACTTC. Residues: CASSGVHEQYF.

This chain links TRBV7-2 with TRBJ2-2; D is tentatively TRBD1 or TRBD2 (6 bases each). V was trimmed by 4 bases and J by 5 bases, leaving 14 bases between them. Germline assignment: CDR1 SGHTA and CDR2 FQGNSA. This CDR3 has 15 residues. The DNA for the CDR3 is TGTGCCAGCAGCTCGGGGGCCCTGGGGACCGGGGAGCTGTTTTTT. Protein: CASSSGALGTGELFF.

The sample holds a few counts of this clonotype. The rearrangement uses TRBV4-3 and TRBJ2-5; TRBD1 is a possible D gene (8 bases). V was cut by 5 bases and J by 4 bases, with 17 bases left in between. Looked up from germline, CDR1 is LGHNA and CDR2 is YSLEER. The CDR3 length is 15 residues. CDR3 DNA sequence: TGCGCCAGCAGCATACGACAGGGGAGGGGAGAGACCCAGTACTTC. Translation gives CASSIRQGRGETQYF.

This clonotype occurred many times. The chain couples TRBV7-2 to TRBJ1-4, with D hard to call. CDR3 size: 17 residues. With 1 base removed from V and 7 bases from J, the gap between germline ends came to 19 bases. The V gene's germline CDR1 is SGHTA and CDR2 FQGNSA. CDR3 sequence (DNA): TGTGCCAGCAGCTTAGGTCTTGGAGGAGGATCTAGTGAAAAACTGTTTTTT. Protein product: CASSLGLGGGSSEKLFF. Complete variable domain (other parts from reference TRBV7-2 and TRBJ1-4): GAGVSQSPSNKVTEKGKDVELRCDPISGHTALYWYRQSLGQGLEFLIYFQGNSAPDKSGLPSDRFSAERTGGSVSTLTIQRTQQEDSAVYLCASSLGLGGGSSEKLFFGSGTQLSVL.

The CDR3 spells CASSAGQGMNTEAFF. The DNA for the CDR3 is TGTGCCAGCAGCGCAGGACAGGGGATGAACACTGAAGCTTTCTTT. The chain recombines TRBV7-8 with TRBJ1-1, with 9 nucleotides matching TRBD1. The germline V gene encodes CDR1 SGHVS and CDR2 FQNEAQ. Trimming removed 5 bases from V and 0 bases from J; junction bases left unmatched: 4. The CDR3 consists of 15 residues.

This clonotype was recorded a few times. The chain links TRBV7-8 to TRBJ2-2, with D uncertain. The V gene's germline CDR1 is SGHVS and CDR2 FQNEAQ. Trimming removed 2 bases from V and 8 bases from J, with 12 bases in between. The CDR3 extends over 14 amino acids. This CDR3 is CASSLLGVLGELFF. CDR3 DNA sequence: TGTGCCAGCAGCTTACTGGGCGTACTGGGGGAGCTGTTTTTT.

The sample holds a few counts of this clonotype. The chain employs TRBV9 and TRBJ2-3; TRBD2 agrees at 9 bases. Trimming took 4 bases from V and 1 from J; bases not matched to a gene: 7. Germline CDR1 SGDLS, CDR2 YYNGEE. This CDR3 region has 16 residues. DNA for the CDR3: TGTGCCAGCAGCCCGTGGGCTAGCGGGGGCACAGATACGCAGTATTTT. As protein: CASSPWASGGTDTQYF. The entire variable domain, with the rest obtained from reference TRBV9 and TRBJ2-3, is as follows: DSGVTQTPKHLITATGQRVTLRCSPRSGDLSVYWYQQSLDQGLQFLIQYYNGEERAKGNILERFSAQQFPDLHSELNLSSLELGDSALYFCASSPWASGGTDTQYFGPGTRLTVL.

This clonotype occurred many times. The chain links TRBV10-3 to TRBJ1-3, with a possible D match to TRBD1 (6 bases). V was trimmed by 4 bases and J by 0 bases, leaving 13 bases between them. CDR3 length equals 16 residues. CDR1 and CDR2 from the germline V gene are ENHRY and SYGVKD. CDR3 bases: TGTGCCATCAGTGGCCAACAGGGTAGCTCTGGAAACACCATATATTTT. Translating gives CAISGQQGSSGNTIYF.

The rearrangement links TRBV7-2 to TRBJ2-1; 10 bases match TRBD2. Germline V CDR1 and CDR2: SGHTA, FQGNSA. This CDR3 contains 15 residues. J lost 6 bases, V lost 5 bases, and 7 bases had no gene match. The CDR3 is CASSRAGGQFNEQFF. CDR3 DNA: TGTGCCAGCAGCAGAGCGGGGGGGCAGTTCAATGAGCAGTTCTTC.

This clonotype was seen a handful of times. The rearrangement uses TRBV6-5 and TRBJ1-5; 7 bases map to TRBD1. The germline CDR1 and CDR2 sequences are MNHEY and SVGAGI. Losses at the gene ends were 4 bases for V and 3 bases for J; bases not matched to a gene: 3. This CDR3 is 14 amino acids long. CDR3 DNA: TGTGCCAGCAGTTTGGACAGGCACAATCAGCCCCAGCATTTT. It yields the protein CASSLDRHNQPQHF.

This clonotype was seen a handful of times. The gene calls are TRBV4-2 and TRBJ2-1; 9 positions agree with TRBD2. The germline CDR1 and CDR2 sequences are LGHNA and YNFKEQ. With V trimmed by 0 bases and J by 8 bases, 8 bases remained unmatched. The CDR3 runs 16 residues. Written as DNA, the CDR3 is TGTGCCAGCAGCCAAGAGGCTGCGGGGGGGCGGTATGAGCAGTTCTTC. Translating it yields CASSQEAAGGRYEQFF.

There are a few counts of this clonotype. The rearrangement links TRBV9 to TRBJ2-3; 7 bases are a match to TRBD1. This CDR3 region has 14 residues. V was clipped by 3 bases and J by 2 bases; unmatched bases: 3. Germline CDR1 reads SGDLS; CDR2 reads YYNGEE. This CDR3 reads CASSEDRNTDTQYF. The CDR3 nucleotides read TGTGCCAGCAGCGAGGACAGGAACACAGATACGCAGTATTTT.

The gene calls are TRBV6-5 and TRBJ1-1; no clear D. Germline assignment: CDR1 MNHEY and CDR2 SVGAGI. This CDR3 has 14 residues. The V end lost 0 bases, the J end lost 8 bases, and 13 bases lay between the germline ends. The CDR3 DNA reads as TGTGCCAGCAGTTACTCGACCGTAATTAAGGAAGCTTTCTTT. Residues: CASSYSTVIKEAFF.